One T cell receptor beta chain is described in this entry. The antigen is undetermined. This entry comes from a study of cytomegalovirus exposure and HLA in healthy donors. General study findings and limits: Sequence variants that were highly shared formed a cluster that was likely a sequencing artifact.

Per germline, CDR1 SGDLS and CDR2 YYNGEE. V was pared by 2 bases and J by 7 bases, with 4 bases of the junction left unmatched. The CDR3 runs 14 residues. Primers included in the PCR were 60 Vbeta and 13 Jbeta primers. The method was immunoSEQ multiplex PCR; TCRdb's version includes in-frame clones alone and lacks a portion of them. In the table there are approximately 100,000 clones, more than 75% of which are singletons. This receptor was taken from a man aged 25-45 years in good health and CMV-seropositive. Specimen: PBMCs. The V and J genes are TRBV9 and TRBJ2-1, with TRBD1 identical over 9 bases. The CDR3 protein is CASSVSTGGNEQFF. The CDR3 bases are TGTGCCAGCAGCGTCTCGACAGGGGGGAATGAGCAGTTCTTC.